This passage covers 4 T cell receptor beta chains from one sample sequenced in a study of cytomegalovirus exposure and HLA in healthy donors. The repertoire was sequenced with immunoSEQ multiplex PCR; TCRdb's copy has only in-frame clones and lacks some. The sample carries tens of thousands of clones, about 95% recorded once. The specimen was PBMCs. These receptors were collected from a man between 18 and 29 years old in good health and CMV-seropositive.

The V call is TRBV27, the J call TRBJ2-7, with D tentatively TRBD1 (6 bases). V was trimmed by 3 bases and J by 5 bases, leaving 11 bases between them. Germline V lookup: CDR1 MNHEY, CDR2 SMNVEV (reference sequence). The CDR3 sequence is 13 residues long. CDR3 loop: CASSLDSRNEQYF. As DNA, the CDR3 is TGTGCCAGCAGTTTGGACAGCCGGAACGAGCAGTACTTC.

The rearrangement joins TRBV6-1 to TRBJ1-1, with no clear D. From germline, CDR1 is MNHNS and CDR2 SASEGT. The CDR3 consists of 13 residues. Between the trimmed V and J ends, which lost 5 bases and 6 bases, there was a span of 13 bases. CDR3 region: CASSPAGWAEAFF. The DNA for the CDR3 is TGTGCCAGCAGTCCCGCGGGGTGGGCTGAAGCTTTCTTT.

This clone occurred once. The gene calls are TRBV5-1 and TRBJ2-5; 7 bases are shared with TRBD2. Trimming removed 4 bases from V and 5 bases from J; junction bases left unmatched: 8. Looked up from germline, CDR1 is SGHRS and CDR2 is YFSETQ. The CDR3 runs to 14 residues. The CDR3 loop is CASSDKYSGETQYF. CDR3 DNA: TGCGCCAGCAGCGATAAATATAGCGGGGAGACCCAGTACTTC. Full variable domain (outside the CDR3, taken from reference TRBV5-1 and TRBJ2-5): KAGVTQTPRYLIKTRGQQVTLSCSPISGHRSVSWYQQTPGQGLQFLFEYFSETQRNKGNFPGRFSGRQFSNSRSEMNVSTLELGDSALYLCASSDKYSGETQYFGPGTRLLVL.

This clone was counted once. The V and J genes are TRBV30 and TRBJ2-1, with D possibly being TRBD1 (5 bases). Germline values: CDR1 GTSNPN, CDR2 SVGIG (reference sequence). The V end was cut by 1 base, the J end by 9 bases, with 7 bases between. This CDR3 is built from 11 residues. The CDR3 here is CAWSAQGEQFF. For the CDR3, the DNA is TGTGCCTGGAGTGCCCAGGGTGAGCAGTTCTTC. Complete variable domain (other parts from reference TRBV30 and TRBJ2-1): SQTIHQWPATLVQPVGSPLSLECTVEGTSNPNLYWYRQAAGRGLQLLFYSVGIGQISSEVPQNLSASRPQDRQFILSSKKLLLSDSGFYLCAWSAQGEQFFGPGTRLTVL.